A selection of T cell receptor beta chains follows, all from one sample in a study of T-cell reconstitution after alpha-beta-depleted transplantation in children. TCRdb redid the calling of the PCR reads with MiXCR, one entry per CDR3 protein. The sample lists about 640,000 distinct CDR3 sequences; about an eighth were seen once. Source: PBMCs, mostly from graft donor cells, taken 360 days after TCRalphabeta/CD19-depleted stem cell transplant. These TCRs come from a male patient younger than 18 who had a stem cell transplant for acute myeloid leukemia, so the T cells may come from the graft donor. Both conserved end residues are trimmed from each CDR3.

CDR3: SARDKREGPAKNIQY; J: TRBJ2-4; V: TRBV20-1
CDR3: ASSLKSRALYNEQF; J: TRBJ2-1; V: TRBV5-1
CDR3: SVEGRMTDTQY; J: TRBJ2-3; V: TRBV29-1
CDR3: ASSQRLVMTDTQY; J: TRBJ2-3; V: TRBV14
CDR3: ASSIGTGSYEQY; J: TRBJ2-7; V: TRBV21-1
CDR3: ASSPLPGLAGKANEQF; J: TRBJ2-1; V: TRBV5-1
CDR3: ASSVAGDPSYEQY; J: TRBJ2-7; V: TRBV6-2/TRBV6-3
CDR3: ASSLSVSSYNEQF; J: TRBJ2-1; V: TRBV12-3/TRBV12-4
CDR3: ATSDPTGGSYEQY; J: TRBJ2-7; V: TRBV24-1
CDR3: ASSLRLAGSRSGANVLT; J: TRBJ2-6; V: TRBV11-1
CDR3: ATSRDRGETQY; J: TRBJ2-5; V: TRBV15
CDR3: SAGTGPNREG; J: TRBJ1-1; V: TRBV20-1
CDR3: SASGDSAYEQY; J: TRBJ2-7; V: TRBV20-1
CDR3: ASSQFRDGVGMNTEAF; J: TRBJ1-1; V: TRBV6-1
CDR3: SANRLLAGETQY; J: TRBJ2-5; V: TRBV20-1
CDR3: SAWGGEVPDTQY; J: TRBJ2-3; V: TRBV20-1
CDR3: ASSSFRSRSGGYNEQF; J: TRBJ2-1; V: TRBV11-2
CDR3: AWSAPTPYEQY; J: TRBJ2-7; V: TRBV30